The present T cell receptor beta chain was sequenced within a study of CD8 T cells in Susac syndrome. Trimming pared 1 base from V and 6 bases from J, leaving 20 bases between. The CDR3 sequence is 17 residues long. CDR1 is SGHNT and CDR2 is YYREEE in the germline V gene (reference sequence). Findings and limits, study-wide: Regarding the TCR sequencing and HLA analysis, the study admitted that a relatively small number of individuals were involved.

An amount of RNA that ranged from roughly 0.5 to 1 ug was reverse transcribed with random hexamers. immunoSEQ multiplex PCR amplified TCR beta CDR3 across 54 Vbeta, 13 Jbeta. TCRdb processed the immunoSEQ multiplex PCR reads anew with MiXCR; each CDR3 protein has one entry. The table records about 280,000 distinct CDR3 sequences, roughly 85% of them present only once. This clonotype was counted a few times. Its antigen is still unknown. This chain uses TRBV5-4 with TRBJ2-1; TRBD2 might be the D (6 bases). Sequencing was done on a sample of CD8+ T cells from PBMCs. This receptor was taken from a human donor with multiple sclerosis. Here the CDR3 DNA reads TGTGCCAGCAGCTTGTCTATAACGGGGGAATTTAGCAATGAGCAGTTCTTC. Translated: CASSLSITGEFSNEQFF. Drawing the rest from reference TRBV5-4 and TRBJ2-1, the complete variable domain is ETGVTQSPTHLIKTRGQQVTLRCSSQSGHNTVSWYQQALGQGPQFIFQYYREEENGRGNFPPRFSGLQFPNYSSELNVNALELDDSALYLCASSLSITGEFSNEQFFGPGTRLTVL.